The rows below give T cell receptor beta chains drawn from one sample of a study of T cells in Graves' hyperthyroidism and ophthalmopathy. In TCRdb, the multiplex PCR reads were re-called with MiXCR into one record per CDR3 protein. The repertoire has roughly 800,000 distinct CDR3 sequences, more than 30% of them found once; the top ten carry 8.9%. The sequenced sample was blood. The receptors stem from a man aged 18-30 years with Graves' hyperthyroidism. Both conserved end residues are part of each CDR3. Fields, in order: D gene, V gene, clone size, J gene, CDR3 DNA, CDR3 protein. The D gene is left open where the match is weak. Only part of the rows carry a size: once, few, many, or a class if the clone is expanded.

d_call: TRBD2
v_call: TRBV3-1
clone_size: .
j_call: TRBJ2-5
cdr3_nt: TGTGCCAGCAAGGGACTAGCCTCGGGGACCCAGTACTTC
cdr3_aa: CASKGLASGTQYF

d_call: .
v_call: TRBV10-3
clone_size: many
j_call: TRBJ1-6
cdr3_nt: TGTGCCATCAGTGATAGGGACTCACCCCTCCACTTT
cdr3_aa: CAISDRDSPLHF

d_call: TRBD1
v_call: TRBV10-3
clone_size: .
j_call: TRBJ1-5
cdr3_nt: TGTGCCACCGAACAGGGGTACAATCAGCCCCAGCATTTT
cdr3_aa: CATEQGYNQPQHF

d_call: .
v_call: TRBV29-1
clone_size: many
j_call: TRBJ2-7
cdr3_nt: TGCAGCGTTGTGGGAGACTCCTACGAGCAGTACTTC
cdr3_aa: CSVVGDSYEQYF

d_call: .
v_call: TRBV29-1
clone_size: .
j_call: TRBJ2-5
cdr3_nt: TGCGGCATTGTAGGTGATCAAGAGACCCAGTACTTC
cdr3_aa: CGIVGDQETQYF

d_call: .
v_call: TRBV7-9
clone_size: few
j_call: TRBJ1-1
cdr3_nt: TGTGCCAGCAGACATACATACACTGAAGCTTTCTTT
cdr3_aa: CASRHTYTEAFF

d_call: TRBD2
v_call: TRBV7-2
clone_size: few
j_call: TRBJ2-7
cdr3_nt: TGTGCCAGCAGTTACTCCCTAGCGGACTACGAGCAGTACTTC
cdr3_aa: CASSYSLADYEQYF

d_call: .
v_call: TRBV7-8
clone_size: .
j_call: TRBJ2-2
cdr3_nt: TGTGCCAGCAGCTTTACTTCCAGAACGAACACCGGGGAGCTGTTTTTT
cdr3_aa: CASSFTSRTNTGELFF

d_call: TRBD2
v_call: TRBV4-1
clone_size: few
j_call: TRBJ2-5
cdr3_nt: TGCGCCAGCAGCCAAGATGCGACTAGCCTGGCGGCCCAGTACTTC
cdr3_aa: CASSQDATSLAAQYF

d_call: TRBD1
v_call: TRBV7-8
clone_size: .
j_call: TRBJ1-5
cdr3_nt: TGTGCCAGCAGTTGGACAGGAGGTCAGTCCCAGCATTTT
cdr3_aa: CASSWTGGQSQHF

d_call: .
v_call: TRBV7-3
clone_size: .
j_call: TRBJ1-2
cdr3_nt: TGTGCCAGCAGCTCCTCTCTTGGAGGGGGGTCGAGTGGCTACACCTTC
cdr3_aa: CASSSSLGGGSSGYTF

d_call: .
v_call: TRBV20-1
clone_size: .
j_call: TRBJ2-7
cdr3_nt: TGCAGTGCTAGCTTGCAATACGAGCAGTACTTC
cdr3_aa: CSASLQYEQYF

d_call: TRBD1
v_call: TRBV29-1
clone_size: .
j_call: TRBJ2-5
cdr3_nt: TGCAGCTTAGCCACAGGGGTGGGAGAGACCCAGTACTTC
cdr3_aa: CSLATGVGETQYF

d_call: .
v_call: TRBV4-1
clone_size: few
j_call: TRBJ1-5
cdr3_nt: TGCGCCAGCAGCCAAGAGGGGGACGGTAATCAGCCCCAGCATTTT
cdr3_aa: CASSQEGDGNQPQHF

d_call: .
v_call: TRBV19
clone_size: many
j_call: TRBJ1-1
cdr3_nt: TGTGCCAGTAGTATAGGTGTCGCTGAAGCTTTCTTT
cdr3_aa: CASSIGVAEAFF

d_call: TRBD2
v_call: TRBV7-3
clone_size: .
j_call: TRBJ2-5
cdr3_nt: TGTGCCAGCAGCTTAAGTCCAGGGGCTGAAGTGGCTAGCGGGAGGGTACAAGAGACCCAGTACTTC
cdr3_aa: CASSLSPGAEVASGRVQETQYF

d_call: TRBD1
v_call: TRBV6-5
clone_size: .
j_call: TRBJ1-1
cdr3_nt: TGTGCCAGCAGTTCGGCCAGGGGGACCACTGAAGCTTTCTTT
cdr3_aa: CASSSARGTTEAFF

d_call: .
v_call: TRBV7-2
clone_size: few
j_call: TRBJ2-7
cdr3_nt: TGTGCCAGCAGCTTATGGTCTGGCGGGCAGTACTTC
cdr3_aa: CASSLWSGGQYF

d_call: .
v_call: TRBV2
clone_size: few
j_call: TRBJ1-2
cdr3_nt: TGTGCCAGCCGGACTGAAACGCGGTATGGCTACACCTTC
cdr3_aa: CASRTETRYGYTF

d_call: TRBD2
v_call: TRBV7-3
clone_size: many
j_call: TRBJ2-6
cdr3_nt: TGTGCCAGCAGCTCGGGACTAGCTCTAAGGGGGGCCAACGTCCTGACTTTC
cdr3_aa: CASSSGLALRGANVLTF

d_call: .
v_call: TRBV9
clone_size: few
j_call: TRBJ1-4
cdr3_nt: TGTGCCAGCAGCCCCGAGAGATCAACTAATGAAAAACTGTTTTTT
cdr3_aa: CASSPERSTNEKLFF

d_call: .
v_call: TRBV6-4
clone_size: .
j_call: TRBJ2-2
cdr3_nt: TGTGCCAGCAGTGACTTGGGGGGCGCCGGGGAGCTGTTTTTT
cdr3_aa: CASSDLGGAGELFF

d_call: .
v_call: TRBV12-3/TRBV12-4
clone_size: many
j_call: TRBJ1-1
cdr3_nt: TGTGCCAGTAAGGGGGAGGTGAACACTGAAGCTTTCTTT
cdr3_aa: CASKGEVNTEAFF

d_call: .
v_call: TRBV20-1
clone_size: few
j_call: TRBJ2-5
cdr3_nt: TGCAGTGCTAGAGAAGGGGGGCCCAAACAAGAGACCCAGTACTTC
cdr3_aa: CSAREGGPKQETQYF

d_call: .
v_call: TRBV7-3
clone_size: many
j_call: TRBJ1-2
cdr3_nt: TGTGCCAGCAGCCCGGACATGGGCTATGGCTACACCTTC
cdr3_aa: CASSPDMGYGYTF

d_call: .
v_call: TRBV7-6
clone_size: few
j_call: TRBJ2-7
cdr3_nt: TGTGCCAGCAGCTTAGAGTCGGGGGCGGCCTACGAGCAGTACTTC
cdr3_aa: CASSLESGAAYEQYF

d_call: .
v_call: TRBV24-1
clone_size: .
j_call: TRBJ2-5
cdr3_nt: TGTGCCACCAGTAAAGGGGGGGGAGAGACCCAGTACTTC
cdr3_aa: CATSKGGGETQYF

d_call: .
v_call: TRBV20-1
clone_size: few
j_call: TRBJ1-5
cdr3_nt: TGCAGTGCTAGAGATAGATCGACAGGTCGGGAGCCCCAGCATTTT
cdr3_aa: CSARDRSTGREPQHF

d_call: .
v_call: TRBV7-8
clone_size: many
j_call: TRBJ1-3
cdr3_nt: TGTGCCAGCAGCTTAGGGACGGTCTCTGGAAACACCATATATTTT
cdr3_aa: CASSLGTVSGNTIYF

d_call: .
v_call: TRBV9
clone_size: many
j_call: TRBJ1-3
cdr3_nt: TGTGCCAGCAGCGCAAGGGCCGGAAACACCATATATTTT
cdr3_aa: CASSARAGNTIYF

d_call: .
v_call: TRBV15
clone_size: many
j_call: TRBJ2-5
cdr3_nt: TGTGCCACCAGCAGAGCCGATGGATCAGAGACCCAGTACTTC
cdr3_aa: CATSRADGSETQYF

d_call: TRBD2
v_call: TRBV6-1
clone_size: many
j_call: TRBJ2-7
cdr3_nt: TGTGCCAGCGGGACTAGCGGGAGGGAGCAGTACTTC
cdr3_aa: CASGTSGREQYF

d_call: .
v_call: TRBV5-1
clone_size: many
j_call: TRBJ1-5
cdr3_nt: TGCGCCAGCAGCTTGGTGGGGGATGAGCAGCCCCAGCATTTT
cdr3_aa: CASSLVGDEQPQHF

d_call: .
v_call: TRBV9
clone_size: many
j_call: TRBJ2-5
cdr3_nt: TGTGCCAGCAGCCCGACCTTCTCGGTCCTGGGGCCCCAGTACTTC
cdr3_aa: CASSPTFSVLGPQYF

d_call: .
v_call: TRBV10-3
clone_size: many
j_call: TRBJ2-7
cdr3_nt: TGTGCCATCAGTGCAGGGATCGTCACCTACGAGCAGTACTTC
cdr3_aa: CAISAGIVTYEQYF

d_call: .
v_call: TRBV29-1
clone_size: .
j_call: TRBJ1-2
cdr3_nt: TGCAGCGCCCGACGGACAGAGACTAACTATGGCTACACCTTC
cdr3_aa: CSARRTETNYGYTF

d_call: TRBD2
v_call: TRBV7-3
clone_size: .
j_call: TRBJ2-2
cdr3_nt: TGTGCCAGCAGCTTAATGGGGGGGACGAACACCGGGGAGCTGTTTTTT
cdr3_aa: CASSLMGGTNTGELFF

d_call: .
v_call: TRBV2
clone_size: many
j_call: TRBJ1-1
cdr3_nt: TGTGCCAGCAGACAAAACAGGAACACTGAAGCTTTCTTT
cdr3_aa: CASRQNRNTEAFF

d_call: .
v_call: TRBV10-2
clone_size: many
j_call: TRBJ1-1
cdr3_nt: TGCGCCTCCATTCCGGGGAGGGGAAAGATGAACACTGAAGCTTTCTTT
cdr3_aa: CASIPGRGKMNTEAFF

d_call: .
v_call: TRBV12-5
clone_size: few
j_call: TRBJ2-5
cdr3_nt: TGTGCTAGTGGTTTGGTACACGGCTGCCAAGAGACCCAGTACTTC
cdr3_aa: CASGLVHGCQETQYF

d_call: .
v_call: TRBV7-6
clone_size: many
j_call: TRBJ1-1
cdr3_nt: TGTGCCAGCAGCTTAGAGGCGGAGATGAACACTGAAGCTTTCTTT
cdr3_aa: CASSLEAEMNTEAFF

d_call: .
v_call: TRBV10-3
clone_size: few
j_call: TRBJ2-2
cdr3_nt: TGTGCCATCAGAGGGCAACCCGAGGAGCTGTTTTTT
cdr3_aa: CAIRGQPEELFF

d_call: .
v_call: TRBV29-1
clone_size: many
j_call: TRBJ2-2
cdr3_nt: TGCAGTACGTGGGGGGAGAACACCGGGGAGCTGTTTTTT
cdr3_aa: CSTWGENTGELFF

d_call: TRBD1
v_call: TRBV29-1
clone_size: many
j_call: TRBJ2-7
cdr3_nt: TGCAGCGTTGTGATAGGGGGCCTTTTCCCCCACGAGCAGTACTTC
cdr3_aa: CSVVIGGLFPHEQYF

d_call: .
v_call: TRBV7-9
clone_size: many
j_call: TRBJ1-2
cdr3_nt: TGTGCCAGCACCCCACTGAGGGGGGTCGGGGGCTACACCTTC
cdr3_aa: CASTPLRGVGGYTF

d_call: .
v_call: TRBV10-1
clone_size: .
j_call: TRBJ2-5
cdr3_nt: TGCGCCAGCAGTGACTTCGGAGAGACCCAGTACTTC
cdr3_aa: CASSDFGETQYF

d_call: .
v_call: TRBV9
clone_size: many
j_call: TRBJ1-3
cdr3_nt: TGTGCCAGCAGCGTAGATTCGGCGGGAAACACCATATATTTT
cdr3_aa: CASSVDSAGNTIYF

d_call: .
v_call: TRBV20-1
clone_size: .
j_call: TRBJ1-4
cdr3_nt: TGCAGTGCTCAGGACTACGATGAAAAACTGTTTTTT
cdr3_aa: CSAQDYDEKLFF

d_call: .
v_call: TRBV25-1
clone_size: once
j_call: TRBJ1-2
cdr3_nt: TGTGCCAGCAGTGCCTCCGGGGCCTTTAACTATGGCTACACCTTC
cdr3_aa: CASSASGAFNYGYTF

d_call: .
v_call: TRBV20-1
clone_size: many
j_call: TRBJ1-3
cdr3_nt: TGCAGTGCTAGAGATAGGACTGCCCCACTCTCTGGAAACACCATATATTTT
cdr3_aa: CSARDRTAPLSGNTIYF

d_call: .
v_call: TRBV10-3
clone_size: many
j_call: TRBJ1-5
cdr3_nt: TGTGCCATCAGTGATCGTAGCAATCAGCCCCAGCATTTT
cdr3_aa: CAISDRSNQPQHF

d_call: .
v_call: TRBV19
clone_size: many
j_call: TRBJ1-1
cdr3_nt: TGTGCCAGTAGTCCCATCGGGGGGAGGGTGGGCACTGAAGCTTTCTTT
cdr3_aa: CASSPIGGRVGTEAFF

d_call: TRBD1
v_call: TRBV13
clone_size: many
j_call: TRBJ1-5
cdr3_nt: TGTGCCAGCAGCTTAGGGACAGGGGCTCAGCCCCAGCATTTT
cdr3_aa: CASSLGTGAQPQHF

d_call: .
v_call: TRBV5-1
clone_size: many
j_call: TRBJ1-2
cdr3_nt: TGTGCCAGCAGCTTAGGTGCAGGGTATGGCTACACCTTC
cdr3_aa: CASSLGAGYGYTF

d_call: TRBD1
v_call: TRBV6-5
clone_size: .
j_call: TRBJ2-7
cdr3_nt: TGTGCCAGCAGTTACTCCGGGACAGGGATGTACGAGCAGTACTTC
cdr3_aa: CASSYSGTGMYEQYF

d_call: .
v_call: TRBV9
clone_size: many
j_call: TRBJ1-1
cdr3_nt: TGTGCCACCCTCGGCTACACTGAAGCTTTCTTT
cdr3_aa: CATLGYTEAFF

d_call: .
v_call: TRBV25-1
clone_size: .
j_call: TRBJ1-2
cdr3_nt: TGTGCCAGTCCACAAGGAAGCTATGGCTACACCTTC
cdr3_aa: CASPQGSYGYTF

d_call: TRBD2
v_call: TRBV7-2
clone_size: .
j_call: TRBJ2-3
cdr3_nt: TGTGCCAGCAGCTTAGATGGGGCGGGAGGGACAGATACGCAGTATTTT
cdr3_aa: CASSLDGAGGTDTQYF

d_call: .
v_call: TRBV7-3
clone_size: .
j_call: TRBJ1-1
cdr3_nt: TGTGCCAGCAGCTTCGGGGCTAAAACTGAAGCTTTCTTT
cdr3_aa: CASSFGAKTEAFF

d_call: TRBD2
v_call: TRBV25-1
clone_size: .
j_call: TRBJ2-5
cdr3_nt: TGTGCCAGCAGTGAGGGTAGCGGGGGGTACCAAGAGACCCAGTACTTC
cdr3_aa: CASSEGSGGYQETQYF